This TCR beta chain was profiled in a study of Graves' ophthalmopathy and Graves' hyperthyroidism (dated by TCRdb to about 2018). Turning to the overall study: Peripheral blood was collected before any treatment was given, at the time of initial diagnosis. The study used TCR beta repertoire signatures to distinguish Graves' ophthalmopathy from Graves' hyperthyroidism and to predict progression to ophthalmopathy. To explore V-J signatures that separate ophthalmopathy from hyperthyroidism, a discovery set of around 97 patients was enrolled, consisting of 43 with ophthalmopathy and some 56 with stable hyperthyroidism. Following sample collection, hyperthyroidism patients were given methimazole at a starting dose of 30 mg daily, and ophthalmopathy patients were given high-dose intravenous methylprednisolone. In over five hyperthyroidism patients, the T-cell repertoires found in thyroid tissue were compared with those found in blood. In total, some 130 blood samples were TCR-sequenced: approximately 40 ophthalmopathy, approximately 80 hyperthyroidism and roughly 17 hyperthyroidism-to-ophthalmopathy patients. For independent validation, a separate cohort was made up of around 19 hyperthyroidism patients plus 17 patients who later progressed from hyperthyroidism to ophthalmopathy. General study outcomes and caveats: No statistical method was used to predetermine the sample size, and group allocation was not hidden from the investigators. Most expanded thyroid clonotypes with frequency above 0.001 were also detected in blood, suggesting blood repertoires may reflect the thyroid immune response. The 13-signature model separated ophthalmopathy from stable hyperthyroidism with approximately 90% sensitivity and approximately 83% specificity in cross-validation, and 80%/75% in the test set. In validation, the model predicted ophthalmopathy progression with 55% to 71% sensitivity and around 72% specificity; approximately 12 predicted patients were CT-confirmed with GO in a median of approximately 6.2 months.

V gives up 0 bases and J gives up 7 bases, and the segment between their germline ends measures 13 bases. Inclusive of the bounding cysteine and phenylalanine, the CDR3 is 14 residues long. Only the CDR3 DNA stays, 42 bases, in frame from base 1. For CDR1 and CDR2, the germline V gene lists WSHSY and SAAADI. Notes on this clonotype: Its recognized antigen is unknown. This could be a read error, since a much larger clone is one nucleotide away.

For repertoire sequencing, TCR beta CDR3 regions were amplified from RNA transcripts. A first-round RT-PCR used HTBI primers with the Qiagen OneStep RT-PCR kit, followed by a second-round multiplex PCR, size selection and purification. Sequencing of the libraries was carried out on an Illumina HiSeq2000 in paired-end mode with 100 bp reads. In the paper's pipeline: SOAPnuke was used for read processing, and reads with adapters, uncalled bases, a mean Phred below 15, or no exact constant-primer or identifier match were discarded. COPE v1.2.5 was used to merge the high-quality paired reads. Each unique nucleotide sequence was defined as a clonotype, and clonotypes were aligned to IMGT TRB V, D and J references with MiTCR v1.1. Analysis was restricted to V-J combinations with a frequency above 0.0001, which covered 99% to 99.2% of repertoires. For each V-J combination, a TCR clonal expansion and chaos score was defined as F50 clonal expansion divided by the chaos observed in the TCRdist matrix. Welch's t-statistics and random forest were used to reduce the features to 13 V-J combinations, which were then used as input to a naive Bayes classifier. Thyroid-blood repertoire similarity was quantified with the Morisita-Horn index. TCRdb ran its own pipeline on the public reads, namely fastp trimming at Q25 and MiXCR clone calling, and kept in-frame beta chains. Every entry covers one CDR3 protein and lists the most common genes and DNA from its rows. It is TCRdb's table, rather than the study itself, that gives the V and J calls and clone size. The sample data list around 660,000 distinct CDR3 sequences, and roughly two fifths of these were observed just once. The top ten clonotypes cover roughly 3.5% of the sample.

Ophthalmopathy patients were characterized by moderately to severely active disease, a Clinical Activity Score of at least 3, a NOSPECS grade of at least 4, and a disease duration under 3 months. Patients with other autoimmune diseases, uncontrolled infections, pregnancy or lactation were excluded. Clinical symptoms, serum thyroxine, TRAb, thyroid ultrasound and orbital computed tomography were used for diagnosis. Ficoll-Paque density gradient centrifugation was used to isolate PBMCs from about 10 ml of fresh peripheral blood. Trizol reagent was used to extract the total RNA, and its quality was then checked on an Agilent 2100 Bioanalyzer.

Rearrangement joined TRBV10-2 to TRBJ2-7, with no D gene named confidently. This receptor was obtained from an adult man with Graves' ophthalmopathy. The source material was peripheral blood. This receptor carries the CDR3 CASSESAPGREQYF. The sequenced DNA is TGCGCCAGCAGTGAGTCGGCTCCCGGGCGGGAGCAGTACTTC.